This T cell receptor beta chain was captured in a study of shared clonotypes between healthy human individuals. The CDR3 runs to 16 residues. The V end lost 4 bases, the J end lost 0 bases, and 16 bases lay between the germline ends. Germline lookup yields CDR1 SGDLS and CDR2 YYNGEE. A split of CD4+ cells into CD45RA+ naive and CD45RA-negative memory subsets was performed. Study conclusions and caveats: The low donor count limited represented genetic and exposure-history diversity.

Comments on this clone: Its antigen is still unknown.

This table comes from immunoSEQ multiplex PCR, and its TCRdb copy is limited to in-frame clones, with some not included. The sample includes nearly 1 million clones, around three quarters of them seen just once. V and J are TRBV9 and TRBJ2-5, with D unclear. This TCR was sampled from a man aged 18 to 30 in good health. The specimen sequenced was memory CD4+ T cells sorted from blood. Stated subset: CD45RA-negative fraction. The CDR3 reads CASSFRPLGDQETQYF. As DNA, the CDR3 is TGTGCCAGCAGCTTCCGGCCCCTTGGGGACCAAGAGACCCAGTACTTC.